The next 19 T cell receptor beta chains were all read from a single sample in a study of T cell responses to AZD1222 COVID-19 vaccine. The assay was immunoSEQ multiplex PCR, and TCRdb's table has in-frame clones only and misses some. The sample has 95,000 to 150,000 clones; 70% to 90% are singletons. Sequencing was performed on peripheral blood, taken on day 0 of AZD1222 vaccination. The receptor set was obtained from an adult in good health.

The chain employs TRBV7-9 and TRBJ2-1; D is perhaps TRBD1 or TRBD2 (5 bases each). The V end was cut by 2 bases, the J end by 8 bases, with 16 bases between. The CDR3 length is 15 residues. Germline V gene lookup returns CDR1 SEHNR and CDR2 FQNEAQ (reference sequence). The CDR3 bases are TGTGCCAGCAGCTTATACACTAGAAGGGGCGATGAGCAGTTCTTC. Its protein product is CASSLYTRRGDEQFF.

The chain joins TRBV9 to TRBJ2-2; the D gene is possibly TRBD1 (6 bases). CDR1 is SGDLS and CDR2 is YYNGEE in the germline V gene. The germline V and J ends were trimmed by 3 bases and 5 bases, with 11 bases remaining between them. This CDR3 has 14 amino acids. The CDR3 here is CASSAGQLTGELFF. The CDR3 DNA sequence: TGTGCCAGCAGCGCTGGACAGTTAACCGGGGAGCTGTTTTTT.

V and J are TRBV27 and TRBJ1-5; D is unresolved. Germline V CDR1 and CDR2: MNHEY, SMNVEV (reference sequence). Trimming took off 6 bases at V and 2 bases at J, with 14 bases between the two ends. There are 15 residues in the CDR3. This chain's CDR3 is CASSEDRGGNQPQHF. The CDR3 DNA is TGTGCCAGCAGCGAGGATCGTGGGGGCAATCAGCCCCAGCATTTT.

The chain employs TRBV7-2 and TRBJ1-1; D may be TRBD1 (6 bases). The CDR3 contains 13 residues. V lost 5 bases, J lost 7 bases, and 14 bases lay in between. Looked up from germline, CDR1 is SGHTA and CDR2 is FQGNSA. This CDR3 is CASSTGQNLEAFF. DNA for the CDR3: TGTGCCAGCAGCACAGGACAGAATCTTGAAGCTTTCTTT.

This sequence joins TRBV5-1 and TRBJ2-7, with TRBD1 as a possible D gene (5 bases). The V end lost 0 bases, the J end lost 7 bases, and 17 bases lay between the germline ends. Germline-derived CDR1 and CDR2 are SGHRS and YFSETQ. The length of the CDR3 is 15 residues. The CDR3 sequence: CASSLVWGHVGEQYF. For the CDR3, the DNA is TGCGCCAGCAGCTTGGTCTGGGGCCACGTGGGGGAGCAGTACTTC.

The chain has TRBV9 and TRBJ1-2; no clear D gene. The CDR3 has 15 residues. V dropped 0 bases and J dropped 4 bases, with 13 bases sitting between them. Germline V lookup: CDR1 SGDLS, CDR2 YYNGEE. In nucleotides, the CDR3 is TGTGCCAGCAGCGTAGTACCGGTGTTGACCTATGGCTACACCTTC. This encodes CASSVVPVLTYGYTF.

V usage is TRBV5-4 and J usage is TRBJ2-7; D perhaps matches TRBD1 (6 bases). The germline V gene has CDR1 SGHNT and CDR2 YYREEE (reference sequence). V lost 3 bases, J lost 0 bases, and 7 bases lay in between. This CDR3 comprises 13 residues. The CDR3 nucleotides are TGTGCCAGCAGCTGGGACAACTCCTACGAGCAGTACTTC. Translated, it gives CASSWDNSYEQYF.

The chain uses TRBV15 and TRBJ1-2; D gene uncertain. V was trimmed by 1 base and J by 6 bases, leaving 18 bases between them. The CDR3 has 16 amino acids. Looked up from germline, CDR1 is LNHNV and CDR2 is YYDKDF (reference sequence). The CDR3 sequence: CATSRGPGGSPNGYTF. For the CDR3, the DNA is TGTGCCACCAGCAGAGGACCGGGAGGGAGTCCCAATGGCTACACCTTC.

This chain connects TRBV6-5 to TRBJ2-5, with D possibly TRBD1 on 6 matching bases. The V gene's germline CDR1 is MNHEY and CDR2 SVGAGI. The V and J ends lost 6 bases and 0 bases respectively, with 8 bases between them. The CDR3 totals 13 residues. The CDR3 DNA is TGTGCCAGCAGGCAGGGGTACCAAGAGACCCAGTACTTC. Translation gives CASRQGYQETQYF.

The CDR3 loop reads CASSRKALTGSTEAFF. The CDR3 coding sequence is TGTGCCAGTAGTAGAAAAGCCCTTACAGGGAGCACTGAAGCTTTCTTT. The V gene is TRBV19, the J gene TRBJ1-1, with D perhaps TRBD1 (6 bases). CDR3 length: 16 amino acids. V was shortened by 4 bases and J by 4 bases, with 19 bases between the two germline ends. From germline, CDR1 is LNHDA and CDR2 SQIVND (reference sequence).

This clone appeared a single time. In the same sample, other DNA sequences code for this CDR3. The rearrangement uses TRBV12-3 or TRBV12-4 and TRBJ2-3, with D possibly matching TRBD2 (6 bases). The V end was cut by 6 bases, the J end by 2 bases, with 9 bases between. The CDR3 covers 13 residues. This CDR3 reads CASRRDSTDTQYF. In DNA, the CDR3 is TGTGCCAGCAGGCGGGACTCCACAGATACGCAGTATTTT.

The V call is TRBV4-1, the J call TRBJ1-5; no reliable D call. CDR3 length: 13 residues. The V end lost 4 bases, the J end lost 7 bases, and 11 bases lay between the germline ends. Germline CDR1 and CDR2: MGHRA and YSYEKL. This chain's CDR3 is CASSPPAGQPQHF. CDR3 coding DNA: TGCGCCAGCAGCCCCCCGGCTGGACAGCCCCAGCATTTT.

The DNA of the CDR3 is TGTGCCAGCAGCGAACAGGGGGCGCTTGAAAAACTGTTTTTT. This gives the protein CASSEQGALEKLFF. The rearrangement uses TRBV5-5 and TRBJ1-4, with 9 bases fitting TRBD1. Germline V gives CDR1 SGHKS, CDR2 YYEKEE (reference sequence). Trimming took 4 bases from V and 7 from J; bases not matched to a gene: 5. This CDR3 is built from 14 residues. Full variable domain (remainder filled in from reference TRBV5-5 and TRBJ1-4): DAGVTQSPTHLIKTRGQQVTLRCSPISGHKSVSWYQQVLGQGPQFIFQYYEKEERGRGNFPDRFSARQFPNYSSELNVNALLLGDSALYLCASSEQGALEKLFFGSGTQLSVL.

The V gene is TRBV10-3, the J gene TRBJ1-1, with a weak D call TRBD1 (5 bases). The CDR3 is made up of 15 amino acids. Trimming pared 0 bases from V and 0 bases from J, leaving 8 bases between. Germline V gene data show CDR1 as ENHRY and CDR2 as SYGVKD. The CDR3 sequence is CAISESIGVNTEAFF. As DNA, the CDR3 is TGTGCCATCAGTGAGTCAATAGGGGTGAACACTGAAGCTTTCTTT.

This chain joins TRBV6-5 and TRBJ2-7; the D is unclear. Germline CDR1 is MNHEY and CDR2 is SVGAGI. V lost 7 bases and J lost 5, with 15 bases in between. The CDR3 loop spans 13 amino acids. The CDR3 bases are TGTGCCAGCAAGGTCCGGGCTGGGGACGAGCAGTACTTC. This translates into CASKVRAGDEQYF.

The chain uses TRBV2 and TRBJ2-1; 9 bases match TRBD2. The V gene's germline CDR1 is SNHLY and CDR2 FYNNEI. This CDR3 spans 16 amino acids. Germline trimming cut 7 bases from V and 5 bases from J; bases unmatched to any gene: 12. The CDR3 coding sequence is TGTGCCAGCATGGGGGGCCTAGCGGGGTGGAACAATGAGCAGTTCTTC. This encodes CASMGGLAGWNNEQFF.

This chain links TRBV4-3 with TRBJ2-7, with D possibly being TRBD2 (6 bases). V shed 1 base and J shed 2 bases, with 12 bases lying between them. Germline lookup yields CDR1 LGHNA and CDR2 YSLEER. This CDR3 has 15 amino acids. The CDR3 protein is CASSQGGPGAYEQYF. Written as DNA, the CDR3 is TGCGCCAGCAGCCAAGGAGGACCGGGGGCCTACGAGCAGTACTTC.

J is TRBJ2-1 and V is TRBV28; D remains ambiguous. Germline V gene lookup returns CDR1 MDHEN and CDR2 SYDVKM. Between the trimmed V and J ends, which lost 6 bases and 9 bases, there was a span of 12 bases. This CDR3 contains 12 residues. The CDR3 DNA reads as TGTGCCAGCAGCCTATACAGAACTGAGCAGTTCTTC. This gives the protein CASSLYRTEQFF.

The chain has TRBV19 and TRBJ1-1, with 8 bases fitting TRBD1. Germline V gives CDR1 LNHDA, CDR2 SQIVND (reference sequence). This CDR3 contains 14 residues. The trim removed 6 bases at V and 2 bases at J, leaving 5 bases unmatched. CDR3 in amino acids: CASRPGQGNTEAFF. The CDR3 bases are TGTGCCAGTAGGCCCGGACAGGGAAACACTGAAGCTTTCTTT.